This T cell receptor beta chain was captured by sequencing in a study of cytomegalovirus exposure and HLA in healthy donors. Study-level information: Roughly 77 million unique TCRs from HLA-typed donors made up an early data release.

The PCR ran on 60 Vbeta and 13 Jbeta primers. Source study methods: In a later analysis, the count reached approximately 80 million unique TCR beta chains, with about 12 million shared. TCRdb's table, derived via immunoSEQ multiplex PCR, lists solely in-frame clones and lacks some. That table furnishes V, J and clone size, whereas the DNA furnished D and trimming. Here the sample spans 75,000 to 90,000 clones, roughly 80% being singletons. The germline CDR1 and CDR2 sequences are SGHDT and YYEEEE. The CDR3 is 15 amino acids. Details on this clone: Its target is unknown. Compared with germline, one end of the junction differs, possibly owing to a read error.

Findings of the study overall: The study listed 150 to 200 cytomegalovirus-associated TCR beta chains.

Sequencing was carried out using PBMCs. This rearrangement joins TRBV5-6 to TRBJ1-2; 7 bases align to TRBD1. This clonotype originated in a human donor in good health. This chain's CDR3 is CASSLGQGVDYGYPF. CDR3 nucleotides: TGTGCCAGCAGCTTGGGTCAGGGGGTAGACTATGGCTACCCCTTC.